The 16 T cell receptor beta chains presented below share a single source sample, sequenced in a study of response to subunit inactivated influenza vaccine. TCRdb independently ran MiXCR on the RT-PCR reads; one entry per CDR3 protein. The sample holds 650,000 or so distinct CDR3 sequences, 12% to 15% seen once. Sequenced here: PBMCs from blood, sampled roughly 15 days before vaccination. Receptor source: a man aged 50 or older who received an inactivated influenza vaccine.

CDR3 amino acids: CSVALESGGSNGYTF. In nucleotides, the CDR3 is TGCAGCGTTGCGCTAGAATCGGGGGGCTCGAATGGCTACACCTTC. J is TRBJ1-2 and V is TRBV29-1; tentative D call: TRBD1 (6 bases). The CDR3 totals 15 residues. Trimming took 4 bases from V and 6 from J, leaving 21 bases between them. Germline V gene sequence: CDR1 SQVTM, CDR2 ANQGSEA.

This clonotype was observed once. The rearrangement links TRBV20-1 to TRBJ2-2, with TRBD2 identical over 10 bases. The length of the CDR3 is 19 residues. From germline, CDR1 is DFQATT and CDR2 SNEGSKA (reference sequence). After removal of 3 bases from V and 7 bases from J, the junction contained 20 bases not matched to a gene. The CDR3 loop is CSARGLTLAGVPRSGELFF. The CDR3 region has the DNA TGCAGTGCTAGGGGTCTTACCCTAGCGGGAGTTCCCCGGAGCGGGGAGCTGTTTTTT.

The genes are TRBV29-1 and TRBJ2-3; D remains ambiguous. Between the trimmed V and J ends, which lost 7 bases and 3 bases, there was a span of 20 bases. Germline V gene data show CDR1 as SQVTM and CDR2 as ANQGSEA. The CDR3 spans 15 residues. This chain's CDR3 is CSARQLTGLTDTQYF. The CDR3 DNA reads TGCAGCGCCCGCCAGCTCACCGGCCTAACAGATACGCAGTATTTT.

Notes on this clonotype: Possible read error: a much larger clone is one base away. The rearrangement joins TRBV24-1 to TRBJ2-5, with a tentative D call TRBD2 (5 bases). Germline V gives CDR1 KGHDR, CDR2 SFDVKD. The CDR3 contains 14 residues. Here the CDR3 DNA reads TGTTCCACCAGTGATTTGCCGGGGTCCGAGACCCAGTACTTC. This encodes CSTSDLPGSETQYF.

The chain recombines TRBV3-1 with TRBJ2-3; 8 bases align to TRBD1. Looked up from germline, CDR1 is LGHDT and CDR2 is YNNKEL (reference sequence). This CDR3 is 17 amino acids long. J was trimmed by 4 bases and V by 3 bases; bases with no gene match: 12. In nucleotides, the CDR3 is TGTGCCAGCAGCCACCACTGGGACAGGAAGAAACCAGATACGCAGTATTTT. This encodes CASSHHWDRKKPDTQYF.

The rearrangement links TRBV7-9 to TRBJ2-7; D not resolved. The CDR3 sequence is 11 residues long. Germline loops: CDR1 SEHNR, CDR2 FQNEAQ (reference sequence). Trimming shortened V by 5 bases and J by 5 bases, and 7 bases separated the two germline ends. The CDR3 DNA reads as TGTGCCAGCAGCCAACTGAACGAGCAGTACTTC. Translation gives CASSQLNEQYF.

The chain is built from TRBV14 and TRBJ2-1, with unresolved D. The CDR3 runs to 11 residues. The V and J ends lost 3 bases and 8 bases respectively, with 5 bases between them. Germline assignment: CDR1 SGHDN and CDR2 FVKESK. CDR3: CASSQSHEQFF. DNA of the CDR3: TGTGCCAGCAGCCAGAGCCATGAGCAGTTCTTC.

This clonotype was recorded many times. The V and J genes are TRBV2 and TRBJ2-7; D remains ambiguous. V lost 6 bases, J lost 5 bases, and 11 bases lay in between. There are 12 residues in the CDR3. CDR1 SNHLY and CDR2 FYNNEI come from the germline V gene. The CDR3 reads CASSVVGDEQYF. The CDR3 DNA is TGTGCCAGCAGCGTCGTTGGGGACGAGCAGTACTTC. Filled out from reference TRBV2 and TRBJ2-7, the complete variable domain reads EPEVTQTPSHQVTQMGQEVILRCVPISNHLYFYWYRQILGQKVEFLVSFYNNEISEKSEIFDDQFSVERPDGSNFTLKIRSTKLEDSAMYFCASSVVGDEQYFGPGTRLTVT.

This clonotype has more than one count but fewer than ten. J is TRBJ2-1 and V is TRBV4-2; TRBD1 matches at 10 bases. The CDR3 sequence is 16 residues long. The V gene's germline CDR1 is LGHNA and CDR2 YNFKEQ. The junction had 6 bases not matched to a gene; V was cut back by 3 bases and J by 4 bases. The CDR3, as DNA: TGTGCCAGCAGCCAGTGGGGGACAGGGGCATACAATGAGCAGTTCTTC. Translated, it gives CASSQWGTGAYNEQFF.

This clonotype appeared a few times. The V and J genes are TRBV11-2 and TRBJ2-7; 9 nucleotides agree with TRBD1. The trim removed 5 bases at V and 5 bases at J, leaving 16 bases unmatched. The CDR3 loop spans 17 amino acids. Germline CDR1 reads SGHAT; CDR2 reads FQNNGV. The CDR3 DNA reads TGTGCCAGCAGCAAGTTCCTTCCCCGGGACAGGGCCCACGAGCAGTACTTC. Translated: CASSKFLPRDRAHEQYF.

This clonotype was found a few times. The genes are TRBV20-1 and TRBJ2-3; 15 bases fit TRBD2. J was trimmed by 4 bases and V by 5 bases; bases with no gene match: 4. Germline CDR1 is DFQATT and CDR2 is SNEGSKA (reference sequence). This CDR3 is built from 15 residues. The chain's CDR3 is CSASGLAGGPDTQYF. CDR3 nucleotide sequence: TGCAGTGCTTCGGGACTAGCGGGGGGCCCAGATACGCAGTATTTT.

V gene TRBV4-2 combines with J gene TRBJ1-6; D gene unclear. Germline CDR1 reads LGHNA; CDR2 reads YNFKEQ. Trimming took 1 base from V and 6 from J, leaving 10 bases between them. The CDR3 consists of 15 residues. The DNA for the CDR3 is TGTGCCAGCAGCCAAGCCGCGGCAGTTAATTCACCCCTCCACTTT. It specifies CASSQAAAVNSPLHF.

V usage is TRBV5-5 and J usage is TRBJ1-4; no reliable D call. The germline V and J ends were trimmed by 4 bases and 0 bases, with 10 bases remaining between them. This CDR3 comprises 15 residues. Germline CDR1 is SGHKS and CDR2 is YYEKEE (reference sequence). CDR3 region: CASSPGFATNEKLFF. The CDR3 DNA reads TGTGCCAGCAGCCCGGGATTCGCAACTAATGAAAAACTGTTTTTT.

This clonotype was picked up a small number of times. This chain uses TRBV20-1 with TRBJ2-5, with 7 bases identical to TRBD1. Germline V gene lookup returns CDR1 DFQATT and CDR2 SNEGSKA (reference sequence). The CDR3 spans 14 residues. V shed 1 base and J 2 bases; nucleotides not matched to a gene: 4. This CDR3 is CSARGVRGQETQYF. The CDR3 nucleotides are TGCAGTGCTAGAGGGGTCAGGGGGCAAGAGACCCAGTACTTC.

This clonotype was picked up a small number of times. V is TRBV4-1 and J is TRBJ2-7; D might be TRBD2 (5 bases). This CDR3 spans 17 amino acids. Trimming took 1 base from V and 3 from J, leaving 19 bases between them. The germline V gene encodes CDR1 MGHRA and CDR2 YSYEKL. The CDR3 loop is CASSQVFSAGRNYEQYF. The DNA for the CDR3 is TGCGCCAGCAGCCAAGTTTTTAGTGCGGGCAGGAACTACGAGCAGTACTTC.

J is TRBJ2-1 and V is TRBV11-3, with TRBD1 as a possible D gene (5 bases). CDR1 SGHNT and CDR2 YENEEA come from the germline V gene. V lost 5 bases to trimming and J lost 5 bases, with 10 bases between them. This CDR3 spans 13 amino acids. CDR3 sequence: CASSRTPHNEQFF. DNA of the CDR3: TGTGCCAGCAGCCGGACACCCCACAATGAGCAGTTCTTC.